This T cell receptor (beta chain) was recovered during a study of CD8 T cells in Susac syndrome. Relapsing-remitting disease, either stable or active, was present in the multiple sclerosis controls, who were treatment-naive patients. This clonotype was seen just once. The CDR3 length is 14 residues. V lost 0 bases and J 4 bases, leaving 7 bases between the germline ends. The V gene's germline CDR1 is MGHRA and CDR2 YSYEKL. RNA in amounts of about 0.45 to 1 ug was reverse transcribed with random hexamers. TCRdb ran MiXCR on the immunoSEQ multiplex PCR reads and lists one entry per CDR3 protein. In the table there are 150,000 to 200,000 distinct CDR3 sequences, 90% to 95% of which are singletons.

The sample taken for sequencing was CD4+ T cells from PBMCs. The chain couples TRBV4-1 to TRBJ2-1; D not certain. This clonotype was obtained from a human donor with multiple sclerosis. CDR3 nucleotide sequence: TGCGCCAGCAGCCAAGAAAGAGATTACAATGAGCAGTTCTTC. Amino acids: CASSQERDYNEQFF.